These 16 T cell receptor beta chains share one sample of origin, sequenced in a study of blood T cells in healthy people across ages. With a J-beta primer mix and a sample-barcoded 5' primer, a second PCR ran about 7 to 12 cycles. One entry per CDR3 protein results from TCRdb running MiXCR on the 5' RACE reads. The sample holds over 600,000 distinct CDR3 sequences, roughly 43% seen once. The sequenced sample consisted of blood. These TCRs come from a man older than 75 in good health.

This clonotype has at least ten counts. V usage is TRBV7-2 and J usage is TRBJ1-2, with no clear D. Trimming took 0 bases from V and 2 from J, leaving 16 bases between them. The germline V gene has CDR1 SGHTA and CDR2 FQGNSA. The CDR3 consists of 17 residues. This CDR3 reads CASSLASQPRSNYGYTF. The CDR3 bases are TGTGCCAGCAGCTTAGCGAGCCAGCCCCGCTCAAACTATGGCTACACCTTC. Using reference TRBV7-2 and TRBJ1-2 for the parts outside the CDR3, the full variable domain is GAGVSQSPSNKVTEKGKDVELRCDPISGHTALYWYRQSLGQGLEFLIYFQGNSAPDKSGLPSDRFSAERTGGSVSTLTIQRTQQEDSAVYLCASSLASQPRSNYGYTFGSGTRLTVV.

This clonotype occurred a few times. The rearrangement links TRBV7-2 to TRBJ2-3; no firm D call. Trimming removed 2 bases at V and 4 bases at J, with 13 bases between. The CDR3 runs 15 residues. CDR1 SGHTA and CDR2 FQGNSA come from the germline V gene. Here the CDR3 reads CASSLWARGADTQYF. The CDR3 nucleotides read TGTGCCAGCAGCTTATGGGCCCGAGGCGCAGATACGCAGTATTTT.

Comments on this clonotype: A read error may explain this, as a much larger clone is one base away. This chain uses TRBV20-1 with TRBJ2-4; TRBD1 is a possible D gene (5 bases). The CDR3 consists of 12 residues. CDR1 DFQATT and CDR2 SNEGSKA come from the germline V gene (reference sequence). The ends were cut back, 1 base at V and 12 bases at J, with 13 bases in the middle. DNA of the CDR3: TGCAGTGCTAGAGGCCAGGGCTACGATCAGTACTTC. Protein product: CSARGQGYDQYF.

This chain links TRBV5-6 with TRBJ2-7; the match to TRBD1 covers 7 bases. The CDR3 has 17 residues. V lost 0 bases, J lost 2 bases, and 11 bases stayed unmatched. CDR1 is SGHDT, CDR2 YYEEEE, per germline. Written as DNA, the CDR3 is TGTGCCAGCAGCTTGGTACCCTCTCGGGACAGAACCTACGAGCAGTACTTC. It encodes CASSLVPSRDRTYEQYF.

This chain uses TRBV9 with TRBJ1-2; D is ambiguous. Germline values: CDR1 SGDLS, CDR2 YYNGEE. Trimming took off 4 bases at V and 5 bases at J, with 18 bases between the two ends. The CDR3 is 15 residues long. CDR3 amino acids: CASSSTRNPPYGYTF. DNA for the CDR3: TGTGCCAGCAGCTCTACAAGGAATCCCCCTTATGGCTACACCTTC.

The J gene is TRBJ1-6, the V gene TRBV20-1; tentatively, D is TRBD1 (6 bases). Germline assignment: CDR1 DFQATT and CDR2 SNEGSKA (reference sequence). The V and J ends lost 1 base and 6 bases respectively, with 13 bases between them. There are 15 residues in the CDR3. The CDR3, as DNA: TGCAGTGCTAGAGGCAGGGGCGCGAGTAATTCACCCCTCCACTTT. Its translation: CSARGRGASNSPLHF.

This clonotype appeared many times. This chain connects TRBV3-1 to TRBJ1-1, with D perhaps matching TRBD1 (5 bases). The CDR3 runs 13 residues. Trimming stripped 4 bases from V and 5 bases from J, with 11 bases between. Germline V gene data show CDR1 as LGHDT and CDR2 as YNNKEL (reference sequence). The CDR3 region is CASSPMGVTEAFF. In DNA form, the CDR3 reads TGTGCCAGCAGCCCCATGGGGGTAACTGAAGCTTTCTTT.

J is TRBJ1-6 and V is TRBV28; 9 bases agree with TRBD1. This CDR3 has 16 amino acids. With V trimmed by 6 bases and J by 5 bases, 8 bases remained unmatched. Germline lookup yields CDR1 MDHEN and CDR2 SYDVKM. For the CDR3, the DNA is TGTGCCAGCAGAGAATACGGACAGGGGAATAATTCACCCCTCCACTTT. This encodes CASREYGQGNNSPLHF. The whole variable domain, remainder taken from reference TRBV28 and TRBJ1-6, is DVKVTQSSRYLVKRTGEKVFLECVQDMDHENMFWYRQDPGLGLRLIYFSYDVKMKEKGDIPEGYSVSREKKERFSLILESASTNQTSMYLCASREYGQGNNSPLHFGNGTRLTVT.

The chain couples TRBV3-1 to TRBJ1-1; TRBD1 matches 7 bases. The junction had 5 bases not matched to a gene; V was cut back by 6 bases and J by 1 base. The length of the CDR3 is 14 residues. Germline V gene sequence: CDR1 LGHDT, CDR2 YNNKEL (reference sequence). Written as DNA, the CDR3 is TGTGCCAGCAGGGCCCGGGACAGGAACACTGAAGCTTTCTTT. Residues: CASRARDRNTEAFF.

V is TRBV5-1 and J is TRBJ1-2; D perhaps matches TRBD1 (5 bases). Germline V gene lookup returns CDR1 SGHRS and CDR2 YFSETQ. The V gene lost 4 bases and the J gene lost 1 base, with 17 bases spanning the gap. CDR3 length: 16 residues. The CDR3 bases are TGCGCCAGCAGCACCTCGTCCGGAGACAGTAACTATGGCTACACCTTC. This codes for CASSTSSGDSNYGYTF.

This clonotype was seen a few times. This chain uses TRBV7-2 with TRBJ2-5, with 7 bases matching TRBD2. V shed 2 bases and J 4 bases; nucleotides not matched to a gene: 4. CDR3 length equals 14 residues. Germline V lookup: CDR1 SGHTA, CDR2 FQGNSA. Here the CDR3 reads CASSLSGGVETQYF. In DNA form, the CDR3 reads TGTGCCAGCAGCTTATCGGGGGGAGTAGAGACCCAGTACTTC.

The V call is TRBV6-1, the J call TRBJ2-7, with D possibly TRBD2 on 5 matching bases. In germline, CDR1 is MNHNS, CDR2 SASEGT. This CDR3 has 13 residues. Between the trimmed V and J ends, which lost 6 bases and 8 bases, there was a span of 17 bases. DNA for the CDR3: TGTGCCAGCAGCAACACTAGAGACGATAAGCAGTACTTC. Translation gives CASSNTRDDKQYF.

This chain connects TRBV13 to TRBJ2-3; TRBD2 aligns across 12 bases. In germline, CDR1 is PRHDT, CDR2 FYEKMQ (reference sequence). Trimming removed 3 bases from V and 4 bases from J; junction bases left unmatched: 8. There are 17 residues in the CDR3. Written as DNA, the CDR3 is TGTGCCAGCAGCTTCCTAACGACTAGCGGGAGCCCAGATACGCAGTATTTT. Translation gives CASSFLTTSGSPDTQYF.

This clonotype was detected only a few times. The J gene is TRBJ2-7, the V gene TRBV27, with 11 bases identical to TRBD2. The CDR3 has 14 amino acids. Trimming cost V 5 bases and J 6 bases; bases outside gene matches: 6. Germline loops: CDR1 MNHEY, CDR2 SMNVEV (reference sequence). DNA for the CDR3: TGTGCCAGCAGTCCGGGACTAGCGGTAGCCGAGCAGTACTTC. Protein product: CASSPGLAVAEQYF.

This clonotype has just one count. V gene TRBV7-8 combines with J gene TRBJ1-5; no reliable D call. Trimming left V 5 bases short and J 2 bases short, with 10 bases between. The CDR3 covers 14 residues. The germline gives CDR1 SGHVS, CDR2 FQNEAQ. This CDR3 is CASSLNSGNQPQHF. CDR3 bases: TGTGCCAGCAGCCTAAACAGCGGCAATCAGCCCCAGCATTTT.

This clonotype was seen a few times. The V and J genes are TRBV3-1 and TRBJ1-2; D gene ambiguous. Germline assignment: CDR1 LGHDT and CDR2 YNNKEL (reference sequence). The CDR3 is 13 amino acids. V was clipped by 4 bases and J by 8 bases, with 14 bases between them. DNA of the CDR3: TGTGCCAGCAGCCCAAGGAGGTTGAACGGCTACACCTTC. It codes for CASSPRRLNGYTF.